A single sample gave rise to the 24 T cell receptor beta chains below, sequenced in a study of cytomegalovirus exposure and HLA in healthy donors. It was with 60 Vbeta and 13 Jbeta primers that the PCR ran. Assay: immunoSEQ multiplex PCR; the TCRdb copy retains only in-frame clones and omits some. This sample has 140,000 to 150,000 clones, with around a tenth found just once. The source material was PBMCs. Receptors originate from a man aged 45-65 years in good health and CMV-seronegative.

The chain links TRBV7-9 to TRBJ1-1; 7 positions agree with TRBD1. The V gene's germline CDR1 is SEHNR and CDR2 FQNEAQ (reference sequence). The junction had 8 bases not matched to a gene; V was cut back by 2 bases and J by 5 bases. CDR3 length: 15 residues. The CDR3 sequence: CASSLKTGWGTEAFF. For the CDR3, the DNA is TGTGCCAGCAGCTTAAAGACAGGGTGGGGGACTGAAGCTTTCTTT.

A word on this clone: Other DNA sequences within the sample encode an identical CDR3. The chain has TRBV7-9 and TRBJ2-7; D gene ambiguous. V lost 6 bases, J lost 4 bases, and 7 bases lay in between. There are 11 residues in the CDR3. CDR1 is SEHNR, CDR2 FQNEAQ, per germline (reference sequence). Here the CDR3 DNA reads TGTGCCAGCAGTTATCTATACGAGCAGTACTTC. Translating it yields CASSYLYEQYF.

This clone came up a few times. The rearrangement uses TRBV7-3 and TRBJ2-2, with TRBD1 matching 7 bases. J gave up 2 bases and V 7 bases, and 7 bases lay outside the gene matches. The CDR3 has 15 amino acids. The germline V gene encodes CDR1 SGHTA and CDR2 FQGTGA. The CDR3 spells CASTVGTDNTGELFF. CDR3 coding DNA: TGTGCCAGCACGGTTGGGACAGACAACACCGGGGAGCTGTTTTTT.

This clone was observed a handful of times. The chain recombines TRBV5-8 with TRBJ2-1; maybe TRBD2 (6 bases). This CDR3 is 15 amino acids long. Germline V gene lookup returns CDR1 SGHTS and CDR2 YDEGEE. CDR3 sequence reads: CARGAPGRSLNEQFF. The DNA for the CDR3 is TGTGCGCGGGGTGCACCCGGCCGAAGTCTCAATGAGCAGTTCTTC. The full variable domain, rest sourced from reference TRBV5-8 and TRBJ2-1, is EAGVTQSPTHLIKTRGQQATLRCSPISGHTSVYWYQQALGLGLQFLLWYDEGEERNRGNFPPRFSGRQFPNYSSELNVNALELEDSALYLCARGAPGRSLNEQFFGPGTRLTVL.

This clone was seen more than once but under ten times. The chain uses TRBV9 and TRBJ1-5; D is possibly TRBD1 (6 bases). The CDR3 covers 16 residues. V was shortened by 0 bases and J by 0 bases, with 10 bases between the two germline ends. Germline CDR1 reads SGDLS; CDR2 reads YYNGEE. Here the CDR3 reads CASSVGGGSSNQPQHF. The CDR3 nucleotides are TGTGCCAGCAGCGTAGGGGGGGGCTCTAGCAATCAGCCCCAGCATTTT.

The V and J genes are TRBV27 and TRBJ1-5, with TRBD1 matching 12 bases. In germline, CDR1 is MNHEY, CDR2 SMNVEV (reference sequence). V shed 8 bases and J 2 bases; nucleotides not matched to a gene: 10. CDR3 length equals 17 residues. CDR3 sequence: CASSYSGTGGGNQPQHF. Here the CDR3 DNA reads TGTGCCAGCTCCTATTCTGGGACAGGGGGCGGCAATCAGCCCCAGCATTTT.

This clone showed up just a few times. The rearrangement joins TRBV7-9 to TRBJ2-1; TRBD2 aligns across 10 bases. This CDR3 contains 18 residues. Germline-derived CDR1 and CDR2 are SEHNR and FQNEAQ (reference sequence). Trimming at V came to 2 bases and at J to 11 bases, leaving 18 bases not matched to a gene. The CDR3 reads CASSLFPPRSGRARKQFF. CDR3 in DNA: TGTGCCAGCAGCTTATTCCCCCCACGCAGCGGGAGGGCCCGGAAGCAGTTCTTC.

J is TRBJ2-5 and V is TRBV5-1, with 7 bases fitting TRBD2. Germline loops: CDR1 SGHRS, CDR2 YFSETQ. With V trimmed by 4 bases and J by 1 base, 7 bases remained unmatched. The length of the CDR3 is 15 residues. The CDR3 sequence: CASSPQAGTQETQYF. The CDR3 coding sequence is TGCGCCAGCAGCCCCCAAGCGGGGACCCAAGAGACCCAGTACTTC.

The chain joins TRBV15 to TRBJ1-5; D unclear. The germline V gene has CDR1 LNHNV and CDR2 YYDKDF (reference sequence). The CDR3 totals 15 residues. V was cut by 8 bases and J by 1 base, with 15 bases left in between. The DNA of the CDR3 is TGTGCCACCGAGGTAGGTGGAGCGAGCAATCAGCCCCAGCATTTT. Translation: CATEVGGASNQPQHF.

This clone appeared once. The chain is built from TRBV7-2 and TRBJ2-1; TRBD2 aligns across 12 bases. Trimming cost V 4 bases and J 5 bases; bases outside gene matches: 3. Germline V gene lookup returns CDR1 SGHTA and CDR2 FQGNSA. The CDR3 runs 15 residues. CDR3: CASSSGLAGNNEQFF. Written as DNA, the CDR3 is TGTGCCAGCAGCTCCGGACTAGCGGGGAACAATGAGCAGTTCTTC. The whole variable domain, remainder taken from reference TRBV7-2 and TRBJ2-1, is GAGVSQSPSNKVTEKGKDVELRCDPISGHTALYWYRQSLGQGLEFLIYFQGNSAPDKSGLPSDRFSAERTGGSVSTLTIQRTQQEDSAVYLCASSSGLAGNNEQFFGPGTRLTVL.

This chain connects TRBV28 to TRBJ2-1, with 10 bases lining up with TRBD1. Unmatched junction bases numbered 8, after V lost 6 bases and J lost 6 bases. This CDR3 has 15 amino acids. Germline CDR1 reads MDHEN; CDR2 reads SYDVKM. In DNA, the CDR3 is TGTGCCAGCAGCTCCGACAGGGGGCTTAGCAATGAGCAGTTCTTC. Its protein product is CASSSDRGLSNEQFF.

Only a few counts were recorded for this clone. The chain couples TRBV9 to TRBJ1-3, with D possibly being TRBD1 (5 bases). Deletions cut 4 bases from V and 2 bases from J, with 22 bases between. This CDR3 comprises 18 residues. CDR1 is SGDLS, CDR2 YYNGEE, per germline. CDR3 bases: TGTGCCAGCAGCCCACTGATCGACCTGGGGCCTACTGGAAACACCATATATTTT. This gives the protein CASSPLIDLGPTGNTIYF. The entire variable domain, with the rest obtained from reference TRBV9 and TRBJ1-3, is as follows: DSGVTQTPKHLITATGQRVTLRCSPRSGDLSVYWYQQSLDQGLQFLIQYYNGEERAKGNILERFSAQQFPDLHSELNLSSLELGDSALYFCASSPLIDLGPTGNTIYFGEGSWLTVV.

The rearrangement links TRBV12-5 to TRBJ1-4, with D unclear. Trimming shortened V by 5 bases and J by 7 bases, and 14 bases separated the two germline ends. Germline CDR1 reads LGHNT; CDR2 reads FRNRAP. CDR3 length: 14 amino acids. The CDR3 spells CASGHNGRGEKLFF. The CDR3 DNA reads TGTGCTAGTGGTCATAACGGCCGCGGTGAAAAACTGTTTTTT.

The rearrangement uses TRBV5-4 and TRBJ1-2, with TRBD1 matching over 8 bases. Unmatched junction bases numbered 5, after V lost 5 bases and J lost 2 bases. Looked up from germline, CDR1 is SGHNT and CDR2 is YYREEE (reference sequence). The CDR3 is 14 amino acids. CDR3 sequence (DNA): TGTGCCAGCAGTCGCGCAGGGGGCAACTATGGCTACACCTTC. It codes for CASSRAGGNYGYTF.

The V and J genes are TRBV6-1 and TRBJ1-3, with 7 bases fitting TRBD1. Germline V CDR1 and CDR2: MNHNS, SASEGT. Germline trimming cut 2 bases from V and 0 bases from J; bases unmatched to any gene: 7. The CDR3 is 17 residues long. CDR3 nucleotide sequence: TGTGCCAGCAGTGAACCTCCAGGGGACAGCTCTGGAAACACCATATATTTT. This encodes CASSEPPGDSSGNTIYF.

The chain uses TRBV30 and TRBJ1-2; possibly TRBD1 for D (5 bases). The CDR3 sequence is 13 residues long. Per the germline V gene, CDR1 is GTSNPN and CDR2 is SVGIG (reference sequence). V was pared by 7 bases and J by 0 bases, with 12 bases between. The CDR3 nucleotides read TGTGCCTCCCCCCAGGGCTCTAACTATGGCTACACCTTC. It yields the protein CASPQGSNYGYTF.

The chain carries TRBV6-5 and TRBJ1-2; TRBD1 is a possible D gene (5 bases). This CDR3 has 13 amino acids. Looked up from germline, CDR1 is MNHEY and CDR2 is SVGAGI. V dropped 0 bases and J dropped 3 bases, with 5 bases sitting between them. This CDR3 reads CASSYSGDYGYTF. CDR3 sequence (DNA): TGTGCCAGCAGTTACTCAGGGGACTATGGCTACACCTTC.

J is TRBJ1-5 and V is TRBV28; D is unresolved. The V end was cut by 2 bases, the J end by 0 bases, with 8 bases between. Germline loops: CDR1 MDHEN, CDR2 SYDVKM. This CDR3 is 15 amino acids long. As DNA, the CDR3 is TGTGCCAGCAGTTTACAACAGCATAGCAATCAGCCCCAGCATTTT. Translated: CASSLQQHSNQPQHF.

The chain couples TRBV1 to TRBJ1-5; TRBD1, the table's D call, was not compared with the DNA. TRBV1 is listed as a pseudogene. The CDR3 contains 16 residues. CDR3 in DNA: TGCACCAGCAGCCACCTTGGGGCCCACAGGGTCCAGCCCCAGCATTTT. Residues: CTSSHLGAHRVQPQHF.

This clone has just a few counts. V gene TRBV10-3 combines with J gene TRBJ2-3, with D tentatively TRBD1 (6 bases). CDR1 ENHRY and CDR2 SYGVKD come from the germline V gene. V was shortened by 3 bases and J by 1 base, with 8 bases between the two germline ends. The length of the CDR3 is 14 residues. The DNA of the CDR3 is TGTGCCATCAGTGAACAGGGTCGCACAGATACGCAGTATTTT. It codes for CAISEQGRTDTQYF.

The gene calls are TRBV6-1 and TRBJ2-3; 8 bases match TRBD2. The CDR3 runs 16 residues. Germline CDR1 and CDR2: MNHNS and SASEGT. Germline trimming cut 4 bases from V and 2 bases from J; bases unmatched to any gene: 8. CDR3 residues: CASSAAGGSTTDTQYF. The DNA of the CDR3 is TGTGCCAGCAGTGCCGCGGGAGGCTCTACCACAGATACGCAGTATTTT.

The chain combines TRBV7-2 with TRBJ2-3; D gene unclear. Germline V gene sequence: CDR1 SGHTA, CDR2 FQGNSA. Trimming took 5 bases from V and 0 from J, leaving 12 bases between them. The CDR3 loop spans 15 amino acids. CDR3 nucleotide sequence: TGTGCCAGCAGCCCAGAATACATAAGCACAGATACGCAGTATTTT. Protein: CASSPEYISTDTQYF.

This clone was seen only a few times. The chain links TRBV30 to TRBJ2-3; TRBD2 is a possible D gene (6 bases). The length of the CDR3 is 17 residues. Germline CDR1 and CDR2: GTSNPN and SVGIG (reference sequence). V gave up 4 bases and J gave up 5 bases, with 25 bases separating them. The CDR3: CAWTPTGEPLRGDTQYF. The DNA of the CDR3 is TGTGCCTGGACCCCCACGGGGGAGCCGCTACGTGGAGATACGCAGTATTTT.

There are a few counts of this clone. This chain connects TRBV6-1 to TRBJ1-1, with 7 bases matching TRBD1. Per germline, CDR1 MNHNS and CDR2 SASEGT. This CDR3 contains 14 residues. Trimming took 6 bases from V and 7 from J; bases not matched to a gene: 11. CDR3 sequence reads: CASSVIQGGGEAFF. The CDR3 DNA is TGTGCCAGCAGCGTAATTCAGGGGGGTGGTGAAGCTTTCTTT.